The next 3 T cell receptor beta chains were all read from a single sample in a study of T cells in Graves' hyperthyroidism and ophthalmopathy. Researchers took RNA transcripts and amplified the TCR beta CDR3 regions from them. When the TCR CDR3 underwent first-round RT-PCR, the HTBI primer set was used. TCRdb re-called the multiplex PCR reads with MiXCR, one entry per CDR3 protein. The sample lists about 680,000 distinct CDR3 sequences, 35% occurring once. Sequenced sample: blood. All receptors come from a woman in her thirties or forties with Graves' hyperthyroidism.

In the case of this clonotype: At one of its ends the junction is not consistent with the germline gene, which may arise from a read error. J is TRBJ2-7 and V is TRBV10-1; a possible D gene is TRBD2 (6 bases). The germline V gene has CDR1 WNHNN and CDR2 SYGVQD (reference sequence). The CDR3 loop spans 13 amino acids. The CDR3 region is CASSEITTRCSLF. For the CDR3, the DNA is TGCGCCAGCAGTGAGATTACGACTAGGTGTAGTTTGTTC.

The J gene is TRBJ1-1, the V gene TRBV11-2, with a weak D call TRBD1 (6 bases). The ends were cut back, 5 bases at V and 5 bases at J, with 12 bases in the middle. The CDR3 is 13 residues long. The germline CDR1 and CDR2 sequences are SGHAT and FQNNGV. CDR3 DNA sequence: TGTGCCAGCAGCGCTCCAGGGGAGACTGAAGCTTTCTTT. Its protein is CASSAPGETEAFF. The full variable domain, rest sourced from reference TRBV11-2 and TRBJ1-1, is EAGVAQSPRYKIIEKRQSVAFWCNPISGHATLYWYQQILGQGPKLLIQFQNNGVVDDSQLPKDRFSAERLKGVDSTLKIQPAKLEDSAVYLCASSAPGETEAFFGQGTRLTVV.

Only one count was recorded for this clonotype. This chain connects TRBV10-3 to TRBJ2-6, with D possibly matching TRBD2 (6 bases). Trimming took off 0 bases at V and 4 bases at J, with 7 bases between the two ends. The CDR3 is made up of 15 amino acids. Germline values: CDR1 ENHRY, CDR2 SYGVKD. The CDR3 sequence is CAISESLAGANVLTF. The CDR3 bases are TGTGCCATCAGTGAGTCTCTAGCGGGGGCCAACGTCCTGACTTTC.